Here is one T cell receptor (beta chain) with its context. Its antigen is undetermined. Measured with immunoSEQ multiplex PCR; TCRdb has only the in-frame clones, and not every one. The repertoire holds 90,000 to 110,000 clones, with roughly 82% as singletons. The data stem from a study of T cell responses to AZD1222 COVID-19 vaccine. Across the whole study: Second doses that came at about 4 or about 12 weeks were put together. Findings of the study overall: The study reported that nearly half of spike-specific TCRs target unmutated variant regions. Elevations in Spike-specific TCR breadth and depth followed administration of two AZD1222 doses. In a largely white British group with more females than males, clonal diversity was possibly underestimated.

The CDR3 is made up of 14 amino acids. Germline values: CDR1 MNHEY, CDR2 SMNVEV (reference sequence). Trimming removed 3 bases at V and 2 bases at J, with 11 bases between. The chain is built from TRBV27 and TRBJ2-7; D gene ambiguous. The receptor was derived from an adult in good health. The sequencing here drew on peripheral blood, taken on day 0 of AZD1222 vaccination. The CDR3 DNA follows: TGTGCCAGCAGTTTGGACGGGTTTCCCTACGAGCAGTACTTC. It translates to CASSLDGFPYEQYF.